The 13 T cell receptor beta chains presented below share a single source sample, sequenced in a study of post-analysis software for immune sequencing data. Study-wide results and caveats: When patients were compared with controls, 4 or 5 TRBV segments were more frequent, TRBV5-6, TRBV5-1 and TRBV20-1 among them.

No cognate antigen is known for these TCRs. Unique molecular identifiers tagged the TCR beta cDNA libraries. TCRdb processed the PCR reads anew with MiXCR; each CDR3 protein has one entry. The sample shows under 900,000 distinct CDR3 sequences, around 53% of them seen only once. What was sequenced was blood. The receptors originated from a girl between 5 and 17 years old with multiple sclerosis.

The rearrangement uses TRBV5-1 and TRBJ2-1, with D perhaps matching TRBD1 or TRBD2 (5 bases each). The CDR3 consists of 17 residues. In germline, CDR1 is SGHRS, CDR2 YFSETQ. Trimming left V 4 bases short and J 7 bases short, with 24 bases between. CDR3 amino acids: CASSPLDRDGRGNEQFF. The CDR3 nucleotides read TGCGCCAGCAGCCCATTAGACCGGGACGGCCGTGGGAATGAGCAGTTCTTC.

This chain connects TRBV5-1 to TRBJ1-4; D gene uncertain. Germline V lookup: CDR1 SGHRS, CDR2 YFSETQ. V was shortened by 5 bases and J by 2 bases, with 13 bases between the two germline ends. The CDR3 has 15 amino acids. The DNA of the CDR3 is TGCGCCAGCAGGGGGTCCCGGGCGACTAATGAAAAACTGTTTTTT. Translating gives CASRGSRATNEKLFF.

The chain is built from TRBV5-1 and TRBJ2-3; 11 nucleotides match TRBD2. J gave up 0 bases and V 2 bases, and 2 bases lay outside the gene matches. The CDR3 covers 16 residues. Per the germline V gene, CDR1 is SGHRS and CDR2 is YFSETQ. CDR3 in amino acids: CASSLLAGESTDTQYF. CDR3 sequence (DNA): TGCGCCAGCAGCTTACTAGCGGGGGAAAGCACAGATACGCAGTATTTT.

V and J are TRBV7-2 and TRBJ2-1, with D perhaps being TRBD1 or TRBD2 (5 bases each). The germline CDR1 and CDR2 sequences are SGHTA and FQGNSA. V lost 4 bases, J lost 2 bases, and 15 bases lay in between. This CDR3 contains 16 residues. CDR3 sequence: CASSSRVFGTYNEQFF. Here the CDR3 DNA reads TGTGCCAGCAGCTCCAGGGTCTTCGGGACCTACAATGAGCAGTTCTTC.

The genes are TRBV27 and TRBJ2-5; possibly TRBD1 for D (5 bases). TRBJ2-7 matches the DNA end more closely, so the J call is doubtful. The length of the CDR3 is 17 residues. Germline CDR1 MNHEY, CDR2 SMNVEV (reference sequence). The CDR3 here is CASSRNTRQGSNHEQYF. The CDR3 region has the DNA TGTGCCAGCAGTAGAAACACTCGCCAGGGATCTAATCACGAGCAGTACTTC.

V gene TRBV9 combines with J gene TRBJ2-4; unclear D gene. CDR3 size: 17 residues. V was clipped by 0 bases and J by 0 bases, with 13 bases between them. Per germline, CDR1 SGDLS and CDR2 YYNGEE. The CDR3 here is CASSVVARWGAKNIQYF. Written as DNA, the CDR3 is TGTGCCAGCAGCGTAGTTGCTAGATGGGGAGCCAAAAACATTCAGTACTTC.

The chain recombines TRBV28 with TRBJ2-5; D unresolved. V was clipped by 7 bases and J by 5 bases, with 11 bases between them. CDR3 size: 12 residues. Per the germline V gene, CDR1 is MDHEN and CDR2 is SYDVKM. The CDR3, as DNA: TGTGCCAGCACCGAGCCTCGGGAGACCCAGTACTTC. Encoded protein: CASTEPRETQYF.

The rearrangement links TRBV7-2 to TRBJ2-7; D not certain. The J call may be wrong; the DNA end is better matched by TRBJ2-5. Germline CDR1 and CDR2: SGHTA and FQGNSA. The CDR3 is 11 residues long. For the CDR3, the DNA is TGTGCCAGCAGCTTCGGGTGGACCCAGTACTTC. This gives the protein CASSFGWTQYF.

This clonotype was seen more than once but under ten times. The V gene is TRBV29-1, the J gene TRBJ2-3, with 7 bases identical to TRBD2. J gave up 5 bases and V 1 base, and 3 bases lay outside the gene matches. The CDR3 totals 13 residues. The V gene's germline CDR1 is SQVTM and CDR2 ANQGSEA. The CDR3 here is CSVEGEGRDTQYF. In DNA form, the CDR3 reads TGCAGCGTTGAAGGGGAGGGTCGAGATACGCAGTATTTT.

Note on this clonotype: Relative to the germline gene, one junction end is altered; a read error may explain this. The chain has TRBV20-1 and TRBJ2-4; TRBD1 or TRBD2 may be the D gene (5 bases each). The DNA end lines up better with TRBJ2-7; the J call may be wrong. The germline V gene encodes CDR1 DFQATT and CDR2 SNEGSKA (reference sequence). CDR3 length equals 15 residues. For the CDR3, the DNA is TGCAGTACTAGAGCATCAGCAGGGTCTCCCTACGAGCAGTACTTC. Its translation: CSTRASAGSPYEQYF.

The chain has TRBV6-1 and TRBJ2-4; 9 bases are shared with TRBD2. The DNA matches TRBJ2-7 better at its end, which makes the J call doubtful. This CDR3 comprises 15 residues. Germline-derived CDR1 and CDR2 are MNHNS and SASEGT. CDR3 in amino acids: CASLTGLAGFYEQYF. The CDR3 region has the DNA TGTGCCAGTCTAACGGGGCTAGCGGGATTCTACGAGCAGTACTTC.

The chain links TRBV7-8 to TRBJ1-5; 7 nucleotides match TRBD1. J gave up 0 bases and V 5 bases, and 10 bases lay outside the gene matches. This CDR3 has 17 amino acids. Germline values: CDR1 SGHVS, CDR2 FQNEAQ. CDR3 DNA: TGTGCCAGCAGCCCATTCGACAGGGCTAATAGCAATCAGCCCCAGCATTTT. This codes for CASSPFDRANSNQPQHF. Full variable domain (remainder filled in from reference TRBV7-8 and TRBJ1-5): GAGVSQSPRYKVAKRGQDVALRCDPISGHVSLFWYQQALGQGPEFLTYFQNEAQLDKSGLPSDRFFAERPEGSVSTLKIQRTQQEDSAVYLCASSPFDRANSNQPQHFGDGTRLSIL.

A single count supports this clonotype. The chain has TRBV7-2 and TRBJ2-4; D is undetermined. V lost 2 bases, J lost 9 bases, and 11 bases lay in between. Germline CDR1 and CDR2: SGHTA and FQGNSA. The CDR3 sequence is 13 residues long. CDR3 sequence reads: CASSLWENVIQYF. CDR3 nucleotides: TGTGCCAGCAGCTTATGGGAAAATGTCATTCAGTACTTC.